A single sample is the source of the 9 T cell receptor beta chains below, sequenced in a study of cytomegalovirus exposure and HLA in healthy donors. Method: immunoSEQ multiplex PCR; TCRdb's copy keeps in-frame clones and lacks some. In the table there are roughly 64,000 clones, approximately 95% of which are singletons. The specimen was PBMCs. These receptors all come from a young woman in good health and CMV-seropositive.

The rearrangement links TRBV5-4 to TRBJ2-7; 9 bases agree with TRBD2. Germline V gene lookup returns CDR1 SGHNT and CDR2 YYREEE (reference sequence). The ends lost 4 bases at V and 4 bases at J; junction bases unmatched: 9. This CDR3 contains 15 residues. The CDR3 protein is CASSPGTSSIYEQYF. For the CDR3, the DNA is TGTGCCAGCAGCCCGGGGACTAGCTCAATATACGAGCAGTACTTC.

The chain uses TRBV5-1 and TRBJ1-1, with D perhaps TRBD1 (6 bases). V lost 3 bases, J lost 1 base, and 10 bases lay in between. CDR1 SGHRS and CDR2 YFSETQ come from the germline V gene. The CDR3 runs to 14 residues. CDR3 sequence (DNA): TGCGCCAGCAGCTCGACACAGGGGAACACTGAAGCTTTCTTT. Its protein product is CASSSTQGNTEAFF.

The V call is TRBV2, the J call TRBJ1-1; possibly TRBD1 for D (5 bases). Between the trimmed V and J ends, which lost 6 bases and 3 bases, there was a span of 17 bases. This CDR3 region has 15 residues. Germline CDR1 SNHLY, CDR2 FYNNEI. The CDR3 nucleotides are TGTGCCAGCAGCCCCGACGGGGGGACCTACACTGAAGCTTTCTTT. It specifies CASSPDGGTYTEAFF.

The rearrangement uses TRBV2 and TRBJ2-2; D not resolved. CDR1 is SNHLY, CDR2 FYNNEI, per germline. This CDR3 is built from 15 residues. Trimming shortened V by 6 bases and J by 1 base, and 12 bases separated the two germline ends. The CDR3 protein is CASRPGIGNTGELFF. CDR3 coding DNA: TGTGCCAGCAGGCCGGGTATTGGGAACACCGGGGAGCTGTTTTTT.

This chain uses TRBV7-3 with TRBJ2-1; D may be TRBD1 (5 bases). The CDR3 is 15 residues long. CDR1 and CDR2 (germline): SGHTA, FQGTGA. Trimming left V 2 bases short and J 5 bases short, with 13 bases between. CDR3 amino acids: CASSLLQGPNNEQFF. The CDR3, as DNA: TGTGCCAGCAGCTTACTTCAGGGCCCCAACAATGAGCAGTTCTTC.

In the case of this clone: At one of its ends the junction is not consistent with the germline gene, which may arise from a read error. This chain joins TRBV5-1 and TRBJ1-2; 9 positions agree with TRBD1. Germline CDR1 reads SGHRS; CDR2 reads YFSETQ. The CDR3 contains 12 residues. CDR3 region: CASSSRGDREAF. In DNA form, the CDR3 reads TGCGCCAGCAGCTCGAGGGGGGACAGGGAAGCCTTC.

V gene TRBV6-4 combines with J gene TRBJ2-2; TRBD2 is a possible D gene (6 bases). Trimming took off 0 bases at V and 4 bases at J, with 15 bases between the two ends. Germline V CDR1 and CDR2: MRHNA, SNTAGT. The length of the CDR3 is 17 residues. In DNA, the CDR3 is TGTGCCAGCAGTGACTCGCATAGCGGTTCAACCACCGGGGAGCTGTTTTTT. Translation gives CASSDSHSGSTTGELFF.

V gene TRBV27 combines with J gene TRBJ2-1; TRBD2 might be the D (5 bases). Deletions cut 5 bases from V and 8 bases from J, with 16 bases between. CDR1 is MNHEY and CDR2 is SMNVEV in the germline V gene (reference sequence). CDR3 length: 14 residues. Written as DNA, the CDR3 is TGTGCCAGCAGTCTAATGGCGGGTATGGATGAGCAGTTCTTC. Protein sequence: CASSLMAGMDEQFF.

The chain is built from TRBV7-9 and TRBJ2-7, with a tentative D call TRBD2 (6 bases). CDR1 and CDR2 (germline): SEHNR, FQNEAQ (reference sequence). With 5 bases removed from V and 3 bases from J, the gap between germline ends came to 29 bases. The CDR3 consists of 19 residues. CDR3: CASSPHKGGLKRALYEQYF. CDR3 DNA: TGTGCCAGCAGCCCTCACAAGGGAGGACTCAAAAGGGCCCTCTACGAGCAGTACTTC.